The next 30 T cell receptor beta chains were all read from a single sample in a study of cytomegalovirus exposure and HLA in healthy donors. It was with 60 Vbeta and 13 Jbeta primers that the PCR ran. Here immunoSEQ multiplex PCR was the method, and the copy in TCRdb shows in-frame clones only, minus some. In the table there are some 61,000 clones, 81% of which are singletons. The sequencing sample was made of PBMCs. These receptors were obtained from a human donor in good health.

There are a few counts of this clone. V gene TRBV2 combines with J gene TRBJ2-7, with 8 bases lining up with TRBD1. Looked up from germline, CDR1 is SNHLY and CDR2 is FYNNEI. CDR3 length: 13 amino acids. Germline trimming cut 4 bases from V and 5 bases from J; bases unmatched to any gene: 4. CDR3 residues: CASSVSGGNEQYF. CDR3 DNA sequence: TGTGCCAGCAGTGTTTCAGGGGGCAACGAGCAGTACTTC.

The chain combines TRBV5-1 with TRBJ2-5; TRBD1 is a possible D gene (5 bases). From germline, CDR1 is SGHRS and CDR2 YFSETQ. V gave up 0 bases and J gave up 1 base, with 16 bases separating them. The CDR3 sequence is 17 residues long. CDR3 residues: CASSLAFPGQGQETQYF. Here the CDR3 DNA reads TGCGCCAGCAGCTTGGCATTCCCCGGTCAGGGCCAAGAGACCCAGTACTTC.

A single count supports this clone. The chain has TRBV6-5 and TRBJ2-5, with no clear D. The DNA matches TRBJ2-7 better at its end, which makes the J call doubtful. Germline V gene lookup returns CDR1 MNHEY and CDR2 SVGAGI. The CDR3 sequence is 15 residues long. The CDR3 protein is CASSYSVPLTYEQYF. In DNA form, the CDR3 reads TGTGCCAGCAGTTACTCGGTACCCCTAACCTACGAGCAGTACTTC.

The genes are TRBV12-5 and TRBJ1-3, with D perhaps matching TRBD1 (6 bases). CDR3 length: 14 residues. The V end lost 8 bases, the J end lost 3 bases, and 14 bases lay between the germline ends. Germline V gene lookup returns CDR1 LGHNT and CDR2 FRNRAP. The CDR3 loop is CASRHRVNGNTIYF. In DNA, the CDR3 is TGTGCTAGTCGACACAGGGTCAATGGAAACACCATATATTTT.

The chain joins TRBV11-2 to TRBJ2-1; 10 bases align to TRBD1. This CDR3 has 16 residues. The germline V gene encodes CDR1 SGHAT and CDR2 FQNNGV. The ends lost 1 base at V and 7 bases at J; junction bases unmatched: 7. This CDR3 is CASSLATGGAWNEQFF. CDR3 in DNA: TGTGCCAGCAGCTTAGCGACAGGGGGCGCCTGGAATGAGCAGTTCTTC.

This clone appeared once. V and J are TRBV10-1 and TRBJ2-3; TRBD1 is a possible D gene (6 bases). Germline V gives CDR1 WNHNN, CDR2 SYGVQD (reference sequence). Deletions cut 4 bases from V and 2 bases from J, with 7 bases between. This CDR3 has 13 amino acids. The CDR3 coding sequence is TGCGCCAGCAGTGGGACAGCCACAGATACGCAGTATTTT. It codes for CASSGTATDTQYF.

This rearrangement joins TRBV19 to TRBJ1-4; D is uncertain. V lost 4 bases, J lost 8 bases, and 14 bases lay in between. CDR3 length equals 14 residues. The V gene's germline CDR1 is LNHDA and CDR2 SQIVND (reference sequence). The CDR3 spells CASSKVLVREKLFF. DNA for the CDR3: TGTGCCAGTAGTAAAGTCTTGGTGAGGGAAAAACTGTTTTTT.

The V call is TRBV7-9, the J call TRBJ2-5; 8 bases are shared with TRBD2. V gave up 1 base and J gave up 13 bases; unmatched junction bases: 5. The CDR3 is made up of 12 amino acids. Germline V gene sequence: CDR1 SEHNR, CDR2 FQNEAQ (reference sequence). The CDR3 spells CASSLEAGALYF. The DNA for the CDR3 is TGTGCCAGCAGCTTAGAAGCGGGGGCTCTGTACTTC.

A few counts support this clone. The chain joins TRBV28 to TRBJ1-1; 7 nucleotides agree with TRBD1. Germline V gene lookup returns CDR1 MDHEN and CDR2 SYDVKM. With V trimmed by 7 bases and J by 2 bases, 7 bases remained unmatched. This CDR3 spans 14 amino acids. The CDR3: CASIRQGGNTEAFF. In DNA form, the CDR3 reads TGTGCCAGCATACGACAGGGCGGCAACACTGAAGCTTTCTTT.

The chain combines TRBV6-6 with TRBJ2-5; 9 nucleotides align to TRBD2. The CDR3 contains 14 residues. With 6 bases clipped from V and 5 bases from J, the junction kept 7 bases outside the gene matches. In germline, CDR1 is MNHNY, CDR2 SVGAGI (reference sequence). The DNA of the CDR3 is TGTGCCAGCAGGCAGCGGGGGGAGGGGGAGACCCAGTACTTC. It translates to CASRQRGEGETQYF.

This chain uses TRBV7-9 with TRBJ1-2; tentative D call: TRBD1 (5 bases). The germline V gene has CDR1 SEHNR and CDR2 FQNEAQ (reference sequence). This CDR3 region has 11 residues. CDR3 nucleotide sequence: TGTTTCGGGGGGGGAAACTATGGCTACACCTTC. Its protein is CFGGGNYGYTF. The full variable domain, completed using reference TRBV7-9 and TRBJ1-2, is DTGVSQNPRHKITKRGQNVTFRCDPISEHNRLYWYRQTLGQGPEFLTYFQNEAQLEKSRLLSDRFSAERPKGSFSTLEIQRTEQGDSAMYLCFGGGNYGYTFGSGTRLTVV.

The CDR3 coding sequence is TGTGCCAGCAGTGAAGAATGGAGGGCTACGCAGTATTTT. Protein sequence: CASSEEWRATQYF. The chain uses TRBV2 and TRBJ2-3, with TRBD2 as a possible D gene (6 bases). Per germline, CDR1 SNHLY and CDR2 FYNNEI. This CDR3 is 13 amino acids long. V was pared by 1 base and J by 8 bases, with 10 bases between.

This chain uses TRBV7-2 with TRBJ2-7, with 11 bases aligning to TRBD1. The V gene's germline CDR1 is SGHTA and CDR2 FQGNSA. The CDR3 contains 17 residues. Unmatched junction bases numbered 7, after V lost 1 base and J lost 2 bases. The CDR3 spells CASSLGAGQGGAYEQYF. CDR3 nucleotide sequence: TGTGCCAGCAGCTTAGGGGCGGGACAGGGGGGAGCCTACGAGCAGTACTTC. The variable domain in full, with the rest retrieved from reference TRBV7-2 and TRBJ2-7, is GAGVSQSPSNKVTEKGKDVELRCDPISGHTALYWYRQSLGQGLEFLIYFQGNSAPDKSGLPSDRFSAERTGGSVSTLTIQRTQQEDSAVYLCASSLGAGQGGAYEQYFGPGTRLTVT.

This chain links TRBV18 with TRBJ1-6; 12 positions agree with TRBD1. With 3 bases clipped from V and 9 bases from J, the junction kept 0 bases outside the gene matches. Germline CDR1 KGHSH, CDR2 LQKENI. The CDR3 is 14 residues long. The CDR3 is CASSPGQGASPLHF. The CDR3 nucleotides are TGTGCCAGCTCACCGGGACAGGGGGCTTCACCCCTCCACTTT.

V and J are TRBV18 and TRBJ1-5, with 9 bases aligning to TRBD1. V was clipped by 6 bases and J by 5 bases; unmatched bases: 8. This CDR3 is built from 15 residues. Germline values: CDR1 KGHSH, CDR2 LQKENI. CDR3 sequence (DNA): TGTGCCAGCTCGCTGGGACAGGGAGAATATCAGCCCCAGCATTTT. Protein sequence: CASSLGQGEYQPQHF. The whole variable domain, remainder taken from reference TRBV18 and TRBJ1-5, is NAGVMQNPRHLVRRRGQEARLRCSPMKGHSHVYWYRQLPEEGLKFMVYLQKENIIDESGMPKERFSAEFPKEGPSILRIQQVVRGDSAAYFCASSLGQGEYQPQHFGDGTRLSIL.

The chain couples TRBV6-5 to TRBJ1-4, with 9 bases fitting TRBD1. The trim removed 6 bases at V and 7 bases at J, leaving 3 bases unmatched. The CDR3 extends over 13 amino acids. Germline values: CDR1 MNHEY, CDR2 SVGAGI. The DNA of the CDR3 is TGTGCCAGCAGAGACAGGGGGGTTGAAAAACTGTTTTTT. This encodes CASRDRGVEKLFF.

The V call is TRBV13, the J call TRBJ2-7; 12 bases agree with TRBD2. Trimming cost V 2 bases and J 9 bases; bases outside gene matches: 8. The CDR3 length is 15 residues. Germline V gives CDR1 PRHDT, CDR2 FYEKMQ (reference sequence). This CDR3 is CASSLNLAGGRVQYF. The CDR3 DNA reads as TGTGCCAGCAGCTTAAACCTAGCGGGGGGGCGGGTGCAGTACTTC.

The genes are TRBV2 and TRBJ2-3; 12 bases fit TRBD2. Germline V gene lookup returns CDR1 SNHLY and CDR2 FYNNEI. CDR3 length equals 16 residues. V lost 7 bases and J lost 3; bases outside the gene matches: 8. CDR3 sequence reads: CASKKELAGGTDTQYF. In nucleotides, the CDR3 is TGTGCCAGCAAAAAAGAACTAGCGGGGGGAACAGATACGCAGTATTTT.

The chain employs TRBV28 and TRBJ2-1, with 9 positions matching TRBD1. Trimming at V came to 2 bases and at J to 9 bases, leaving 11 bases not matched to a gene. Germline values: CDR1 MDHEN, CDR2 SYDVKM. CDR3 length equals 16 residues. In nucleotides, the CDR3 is TGTGCCAGCAGTTTAGGGAGCCTCTGGGGACAGGGTGAGCAGTTCTTC. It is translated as CASSLGSLWGQGEQFF.

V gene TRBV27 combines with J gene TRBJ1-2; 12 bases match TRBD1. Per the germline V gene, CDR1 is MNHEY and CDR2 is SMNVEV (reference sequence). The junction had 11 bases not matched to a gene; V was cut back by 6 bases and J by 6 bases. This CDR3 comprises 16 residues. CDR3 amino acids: CASRRGTGGQGDGYTF. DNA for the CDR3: TGTGCCAGCAGAAGGGGGACAGGGGGCCAAGGTGATGGCTACACCTTC.

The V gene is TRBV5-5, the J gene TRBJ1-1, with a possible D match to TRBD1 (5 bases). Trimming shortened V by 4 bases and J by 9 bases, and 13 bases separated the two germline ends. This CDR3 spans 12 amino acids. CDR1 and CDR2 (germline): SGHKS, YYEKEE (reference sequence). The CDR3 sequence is CASSEDTQKAFF. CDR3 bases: TGTGCCAGCAGCGAGGACACTCAGAAAGCTTTCTTT.

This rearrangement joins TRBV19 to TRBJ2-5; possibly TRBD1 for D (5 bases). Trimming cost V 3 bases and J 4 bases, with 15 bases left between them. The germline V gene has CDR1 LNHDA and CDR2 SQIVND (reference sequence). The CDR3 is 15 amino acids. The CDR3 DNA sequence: TGTGCCAGTAGTATTCGGACCTCTCAGGGAGAGACCCAGTACTTC. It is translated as CASSIRTSQGETQYF. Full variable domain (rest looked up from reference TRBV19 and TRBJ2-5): DGGITQSPKYLFRKEGQNVTLSCEQNLNHDAMYWYRQDPGQGLRLIYYSQIVNDFQKGDIAEGYSVSREKKESFPLTVTSAQKNPTAFYLCASSIRTSQGETQYFGPGTRLLVL.

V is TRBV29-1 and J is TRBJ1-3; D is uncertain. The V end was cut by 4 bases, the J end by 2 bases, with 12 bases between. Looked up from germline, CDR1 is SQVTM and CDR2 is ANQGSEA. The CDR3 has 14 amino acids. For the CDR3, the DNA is TGCAGCGTTGGTCCAACCGCTACTGGAAACACCATATATTTT. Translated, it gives CSVGPTATGNTIYF.

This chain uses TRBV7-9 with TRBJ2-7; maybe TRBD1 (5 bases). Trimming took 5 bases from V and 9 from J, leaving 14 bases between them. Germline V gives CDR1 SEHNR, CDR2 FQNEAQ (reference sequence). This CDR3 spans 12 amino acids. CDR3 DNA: TGTGCCAGCAGCCCCTCGCAGGGTTGGCAGTACTTC. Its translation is CASSPSQGWQYF.

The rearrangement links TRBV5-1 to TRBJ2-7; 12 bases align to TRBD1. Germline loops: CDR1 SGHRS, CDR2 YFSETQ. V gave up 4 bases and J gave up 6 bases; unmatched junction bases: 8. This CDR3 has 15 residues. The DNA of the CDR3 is TGCGCCAGCAGCCCGTCCGGGACAGGGGGCTCCGAGCAGTACTTC. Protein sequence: CASSPSGTGGSEQYF. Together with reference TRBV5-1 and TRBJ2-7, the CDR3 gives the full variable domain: KAGVTQTPRYLIKTRGQQVTLSCSPISGHRSVSWYQQTPGQGLQFLFEYFSETQRNKGNFPGRFSGRQFSNSRSEMNVSTLELGDSALYLCASSPSGTGGSEQYFGPGTRLTVT.

In DNA form, the CDR3 reads TGCGCCAGCAGTCGCCCGATAAACCGGGATCCCCGCCGTGAAGCTTTCTTT. Translation gives CASSRPINRDPRREAFF. This chain joins TRBV23-1 and TRBJ1-1; D unclear. TRBV23-1 carries the ORF label, with uncertain function. The CDR3 has 17 residues. Trimming took off 4 bases at V and 7 bases at J, with 25 bases between the two ends.

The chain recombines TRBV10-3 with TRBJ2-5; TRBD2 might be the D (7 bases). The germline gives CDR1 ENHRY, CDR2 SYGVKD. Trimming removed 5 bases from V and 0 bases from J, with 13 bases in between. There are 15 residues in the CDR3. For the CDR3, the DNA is TGTGCCATCAGTCCTGAGGGGGGGTACCAAGAGACCCAGTACTTC. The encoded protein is CAISPEGGYQETQYF.

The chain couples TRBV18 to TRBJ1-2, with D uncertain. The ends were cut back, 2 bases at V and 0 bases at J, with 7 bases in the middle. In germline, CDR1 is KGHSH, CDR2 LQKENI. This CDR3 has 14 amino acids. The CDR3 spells CASSPTEANYGYTF. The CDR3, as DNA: TGTGCCAGCTCACCAACAGAAGCTAACTATGGCTACACCTTC.

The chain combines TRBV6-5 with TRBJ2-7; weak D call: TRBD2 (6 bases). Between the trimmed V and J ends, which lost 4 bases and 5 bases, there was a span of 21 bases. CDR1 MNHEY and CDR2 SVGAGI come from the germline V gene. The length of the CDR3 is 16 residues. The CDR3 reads CASSFSRVGTLDEQYF. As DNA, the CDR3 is TGTGCCAGCAGTTTCTCTAGGGTAGGGACTCTGGACGAGCAGTACTTC.

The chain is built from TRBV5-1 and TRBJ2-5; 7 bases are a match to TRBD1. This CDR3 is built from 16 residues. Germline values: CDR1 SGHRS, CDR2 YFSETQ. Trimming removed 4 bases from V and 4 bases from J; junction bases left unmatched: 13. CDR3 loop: CASSPTGLGGLETQYF. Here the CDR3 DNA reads TGCGCCAGCAGCCCTACCGGCCTAGGGGGCCTAGAGACCCAGTACTTC.